Here is one T cell receptor beta chain with its context. Its target is not known. Repertoires were generated with immunoSEQ multiplex PCR, while TCRdb's copy carries only in-frame clones and drops some. The sample carries approximately 28,000 clones, approximately 80% recorded once. Trimming pared 4 bases from V and 7 bases from J, leaving 7 bases between. The germline V gene has CDR1 MNHEY and CDR2 SVGAGI. The CDR3 contains 11 residues. Every patient experienced relapse after autologous stem cell transplantation, and brentuximab vedotin exposure varied. CD4+ T cells were purified from thawed PBMCs by magnetic negative selection. The sample originates from a study of PD-1 blockade in classical Hodgkin lymphoma. Study details: Nivolumab dosed at 3 mg/kg went to patients intravenously every 2 weeks. Notes on the study in general: Complete responders entered with baseline diversity on par with newly diagnosed patients, the results showed. Those patients who began receiving nivolumab less than 1 year after ASCT had lower diversity, and they were excluded.

The V gene is TRBV6-5, the J gene TRBJ1-2; TRBD1 is a possible D gene (5 bases). Here the sequenced sample was CD4+ T cells from blood, taken at baseline. This TCR derives from a human donor with classical Hodgkin lymphoma. The CDR3 bases are TGTGCCAGCAGTTCAGGGCCTGGCTACACCTTC. Translation: CASSSGPGYTF.